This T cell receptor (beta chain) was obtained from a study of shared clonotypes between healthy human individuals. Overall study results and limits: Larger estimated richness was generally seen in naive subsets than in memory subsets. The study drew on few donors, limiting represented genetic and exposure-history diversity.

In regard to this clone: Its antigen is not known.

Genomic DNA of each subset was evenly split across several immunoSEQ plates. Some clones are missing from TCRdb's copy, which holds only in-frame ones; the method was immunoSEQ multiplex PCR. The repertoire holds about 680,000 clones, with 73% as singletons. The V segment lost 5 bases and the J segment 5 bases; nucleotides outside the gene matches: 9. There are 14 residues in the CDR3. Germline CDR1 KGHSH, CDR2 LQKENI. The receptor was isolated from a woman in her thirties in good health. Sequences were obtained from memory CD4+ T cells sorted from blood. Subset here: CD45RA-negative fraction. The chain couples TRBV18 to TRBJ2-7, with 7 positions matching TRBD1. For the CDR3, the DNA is TGTGCCAGCTCAAAGACGACAGGGTCCGACGAGCAGTACTTC. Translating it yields CASSKTTGSDEQYF.